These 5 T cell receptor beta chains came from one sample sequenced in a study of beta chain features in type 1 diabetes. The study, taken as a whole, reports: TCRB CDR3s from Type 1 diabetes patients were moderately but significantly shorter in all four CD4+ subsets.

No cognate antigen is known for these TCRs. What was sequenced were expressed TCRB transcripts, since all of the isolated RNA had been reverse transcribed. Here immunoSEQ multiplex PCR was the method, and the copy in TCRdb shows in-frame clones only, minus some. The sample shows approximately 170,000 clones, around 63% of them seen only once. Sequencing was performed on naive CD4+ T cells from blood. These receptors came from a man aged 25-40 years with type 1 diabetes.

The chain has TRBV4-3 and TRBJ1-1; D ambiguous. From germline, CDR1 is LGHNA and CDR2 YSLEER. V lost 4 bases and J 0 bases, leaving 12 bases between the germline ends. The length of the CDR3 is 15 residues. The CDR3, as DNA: TGCGCCAGCAGCCCGTCCCGAACCATGAACACTGAAGCTTTCTTT. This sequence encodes CASSPSRTMNTEAFF.

The CDR3 region has the DNA TGCAGCGTTGGCCCTCCTTCAGGGTCAAGGTTTTTT. Translating gives CSVGPPSGSRFF. The V and J genes are TRBV29-1 and TRBJ1-4; a possible D gene is TRBD1 (5 bases). The germline gives CDR1 SQVTM, CDR2 ANQGSEA. The V gene lost 4 bases and the J gene lost 16 bases, with 19 bases spanning the gap. This CDR3 has 12 amino acids.

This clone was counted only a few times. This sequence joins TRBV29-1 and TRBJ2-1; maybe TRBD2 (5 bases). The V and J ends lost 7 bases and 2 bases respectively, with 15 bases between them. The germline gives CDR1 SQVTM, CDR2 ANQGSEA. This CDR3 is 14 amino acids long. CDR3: CSGERAPPYNEQFF. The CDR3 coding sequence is TGCAGCGGCGAGAGGGCGCCCCCCTACAATGAGCAGTTCTTC.

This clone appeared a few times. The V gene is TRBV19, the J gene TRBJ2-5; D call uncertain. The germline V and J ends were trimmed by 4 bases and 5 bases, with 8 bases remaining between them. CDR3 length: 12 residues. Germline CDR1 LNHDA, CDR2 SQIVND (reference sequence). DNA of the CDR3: TGTGCCAGTAGTAACCCTACTGAGACCCAGTACTTC. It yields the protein CASSNPTETQYF.

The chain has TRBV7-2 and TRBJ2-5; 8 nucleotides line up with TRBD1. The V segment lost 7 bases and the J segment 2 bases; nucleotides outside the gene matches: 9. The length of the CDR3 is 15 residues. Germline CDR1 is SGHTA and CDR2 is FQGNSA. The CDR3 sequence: CASNYGQGLQETQYF. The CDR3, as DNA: TGTGCCAGCAACTACGGACAGGGATTACAAGAGACCCAGTACTTC.